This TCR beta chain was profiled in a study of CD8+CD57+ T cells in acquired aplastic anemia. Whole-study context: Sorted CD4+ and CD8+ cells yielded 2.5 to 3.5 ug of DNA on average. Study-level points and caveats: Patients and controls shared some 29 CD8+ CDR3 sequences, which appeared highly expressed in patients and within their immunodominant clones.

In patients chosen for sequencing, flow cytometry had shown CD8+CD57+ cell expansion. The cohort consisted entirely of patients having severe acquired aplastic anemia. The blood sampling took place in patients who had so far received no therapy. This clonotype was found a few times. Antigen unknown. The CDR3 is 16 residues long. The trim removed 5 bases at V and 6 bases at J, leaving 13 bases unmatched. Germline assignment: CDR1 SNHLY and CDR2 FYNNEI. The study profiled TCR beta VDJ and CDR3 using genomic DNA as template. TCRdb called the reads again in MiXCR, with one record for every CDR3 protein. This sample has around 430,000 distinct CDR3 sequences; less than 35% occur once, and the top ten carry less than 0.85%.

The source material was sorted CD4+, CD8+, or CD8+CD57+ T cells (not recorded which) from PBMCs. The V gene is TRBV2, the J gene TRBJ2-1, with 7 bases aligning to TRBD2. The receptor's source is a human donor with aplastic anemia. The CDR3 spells CASSPPWGEGRNEQFF. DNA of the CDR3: TGTGCCAGCAGTCCTCCCTGGGGGGAGGGCCGCAATGAGCAGTTCTTC.